This T cell receptor beta chain appears in the sequencing data of a study of cytomegalovirus exposure and HLA in healthy donors. Primers: 60 Vbeta forward and 13 Jbeta reverse. Using immunoSEQ multiplex PCR, the repertoire was profiled, and TCRdb retains in-frame clones only, with some absent. Among around 150,000 clones listed, 61% were seen once. V lost 5 bases to trimming and J lost 2 bases, with 10 bases between them. CDR3 length: 14 residues. Germline CDR1 reads LNHDA; CDR2 reads SQIVND (reference sequence). As regards this clone: Its antigen remains unidentified.

Points from the study as a whole: Earlier results showed most TCR beta V segments being productive about 87% or about 30% of the time.

This receptor was obtained from a male donor in good health and CMV-seronegative. V gene TRBV19 combines with J gene TRBJ1-5; no firm D call. Sequencing input: PBMCs. CDR3 region: CASSEQVGNQPQHF. As DNA, the CDR3 is TGTGCCAGTAGTGAGCAGGTGGGCAATCAGCCCCAGCATTTT.